A single sample gave rise to the 19 T cell receptor beta chains below, sequenced in a study of T cells in Graves' hyperthyroidism and ophthalmopathy. Amplification targeted TCR beta CDR3 regions from RNA transcripts. First-round RT-PCR with HTBI primers amplified the TCR CDR3 region. Using its own MiXCR run on the multiplex PCR reads, TCRdb lists one record per CDR3 protein. The sample includes approximately 380,000 distinct CDR3 sequences, over 13% of them seen just once. Source material: blood. These receptors all come from a man aged 50-59 years with Graves' ophthalmopathy.

The chain has TRBV20-1 and TRBJ2-4, with TRBD2 as a possible D gene (6 bases). The CDR3 extends over 16 amino acids. Trimming removed 0 bases at V and 8 bases at J, with 20 bases between. Germline lookup yields CDR1 DFQATT and CDR2 SNEGSKA (reference sequence). The CDR3 spells CSARDLVSGWEDIQYF. The CDR3 DNA reads as TGCAGTGCTAGAGATCTCGTTTCAGGGTGGGAGGACATTCAGTACTTC.

This chain joins TRBV19 and TRBJ2-1; D is possibly TRBD1 (6 bases). The length of the CDR3 is 16 residues. Germline V gives CDR1 LNHDA, CDR2 SQIVND (reference sequence). V lost 3 bases and J 6 bases, leaving 18 bases between the germline ends. CDR3 coding DNA: TGTGCCAGTAGTATTAATCAGGGGCTATTGGGCAATGAGCAGTTCTTC. Amino acid sequence: CASSINQGLLGNEQFF. The full variable domain, its missing parts supplied by reference TRBV19 and TRBJ2-1, is DGGITQSPKYLFRKEGQNVTLSCEQNLNHDAMYWYRQDPGQGLRLIYYSQIVNDFQKGDIAEGYSVSREKKESFPLTVTSAQKNPTAFYLCASSINQGLLGNEQFFGPGTRLTVL.

The chain joins TRBV7-9 to TRBJ2-3, with D maybe TRBD2 (6 bases). V was pared by 5 bases and J by 3 bases, with 12 bases between. In germline, CDR1 is SEHNR, CDR2 FQNEAQ (reference sequence). The CDR3 spans 14 residues. The chain's CDR3 is CASSPGLPTDTQYF. Here the CDR3 DNA reads TGTGCCAGCAGCCCCGGACTACCTACAGATACGCAGTATTTT.

This clonotype occurred many times. The V call is TRBV5-1, the J call TRBJ2-3; D possibly matches TRBD1 or TRBD2 (5 bases each). Germline V lookup: CDR1 SGHRS, CDR2 YFSETQ. Trimming stripped 1 base from V and 0 bases from J, with 9 bases between. This CDR3 is built from 15 residues. CDR3 in amino acids: CASSLWGSSTDTQYF. The DNA for the CDR3 is TGCGCCAGCAGCTTGTGGGGGTCAAGCACAGATACGCAGTATTTT. Using reference TRBV5-1 and TRBJ2-3 for the parts outside the CDR3, the full variable domain is KAGVTQTPRYLIKTRGQQVTLSCSPISGHRSVSWYQQTPGQGLQFLFEYFSETQRNKGNFPGRFSGRQFSNSRSEMNVSTLELGDSALYLCASSLWGSSTDTQYFGPGTRLTVL.

This clonotype was counted at least ten times. J is TRBJ2-7 and V is TRBV6-1; 9 nucleotides align to TRBD1. V was clipped by 6 bases and J by 7 bases; unmatched bases: 10. CDR1 is MNHNS and CDR2 is SASEGT in the germline V gene. The length of the CDR3 is 14 residues. CDR3 protein: CASSSGTGMREQYF. CDR3 nucleotides: TGTGCCAGCAGCTCCGGGACAGGGATGCGGGAGCAGTACTTC.

There are a few counts of this clonotype. The gene calls are TRBV11-2 and TRBJ2-1; D tentatively reads TRBD1 or TRBD2 (5 bases each). The CDR3 spans 15 residues. CDR1 is SGHAT and CDR2 is FQNNGV in the germline V gene. The ends were cut back, 8 bases at V and 5 bases at J, with 19 bases in the middle. CDR3 nucleotide sequence: TGTGCCAGCGGGAAGGTCGGGACGACCGACAATGAGCAGTTCTTC. It encodes CASGKVGTTDNEQFF.

This clonotype has a handful of counts. V is TRBV5-4 and J is TRBJ2-1; a weak D match, TRBD2 (5 bases). The germline V gene has CDR1 SGHNT and CDR2 YYREEE (reference sequence). V was shortened by 0 bases and J by 5 bases, with 12 bases between the two germline ends. This CDR3 comprises 15 residues. The CDR3: CASSLVGSSHNEQFF. CDR3 coding DNA: TGTGCCAGCAGCTTGGTTGGGAGTAGTCACAATGAGCAGTTCTTC.

The sample holds a few counts of this clonotype. The chain joins TRBV29-1 to TRBJ2-2, with TRBD1 matching over 10 bases. The CDR3 has 18 residues. The V segment lost 2 bases and the J segment 4 bases; nucleotides outside the gene matches: 13. Germline CDR1 and CDR2: SQVTM and ANQGSEA. DNA of the CDR3: TGCAGCGTTGAATTTGGTCTTGGGACAGGGGCTTCCACCGGGGAGCTGTTTTTT. It codes for CSVEFGLGTGASTGELFF.

This clonotype was found many times. The rearrangement links TRBV20-1 to TRBJ2-3, with D perhaps matching TRBD2 (6 bases). Trimming removed 0 bases at V and 1 base at J, with 8 bases between. CDR1 is DFQATT, CDR2 SNEGSKA, per germline (reference sequence). The CDR3 has 14 residues. The CDR3 DNA follows: TGCAGTGCTAGAGATGGAGGGGGCACAGATACGCAGTATTTT. This encodes CSARDGGGTDTQYF.

This clonotype was picked up many times. The chain joins TRBV27 to TRBJ2-1, with TRBD2 identical over 12 bases. In germline, CDR1 is MNHEY, CDR2 SMNVEV (reference sequence). The CDR3 has 17 residues. V was pared by 3 bases and J by 2 bases, with 5 bases of the junction left unmatched. DNA for the CDR3: TGTGCCAGCAGTTTGAGGACTAGCGGGGTCACCTACAATGAGCAGTTCTTC. Translation: CASSLRTSGVTYNEQFF.

In regard to this clonotype: A much larger clone differs by one base, so this may be a read error. The chain carries TRBV6-5 and TRBJ2-7; 10 bases agree with TRBD2. Trimming took 4 bases from V and 7 from J; bases not matched to a gene: 13. CDR3 length: 16 amino acids. Germline CDR1 MNHEY, CDR2 SVGAGI. The CDR3: CASSSMMLAGVSEQYF. As DNA, the CDR3 is TGTGCCAGCAGTTCCATGATGCTAGCGGGAGTTAGTGAGCAGTACTTC.

This clonotype was detected a few times. The J gene is TRBJ2-7, the V gene TRBV29-1; 12 positions match TRBD2. This CDR3 region has 15 residues. Germline trimming cut 1 base from V and 2 bases from J; bases unmatched to any gene: 3. Germline CDR1 and CDR2: SQVTM and ANQGSEA. DNA of the CDR3: TGCAGCGTTGAAGGACTAGCGGGAGCGACCTACGAGCAGTACTTC. Translating it yields CSVEGLAGATYEQYF.

The chain links TRBV10-3 to TRBJ2-1, with D uncertain. There are 13 residues in the CDR3. Between the trimmed V and J ends, which lost 4 bases and 5 bases, there was a span of 9 bases. The V gene's germline CDR1 is ENHRY and CDR2 SYGVKD. CDR3 in amino acids: CAISVGTDNEQFF. CDR3 in DNA: TGTGCCATCAGTGTCGGCACAGACAATGAGCAGTTCTTC.

The chain uses TRBV29-1 and TRBJ2-1; maybe TRBD1 (6 bases). In germline, CDR1 is SQVTM, CDR2 ANQGSEA. CDR3 length: 14 residues. V was cut by 3 bases and J by 5 bases, with 14 bases left in between. The CDR3: CSVDWTAENNEQFF. In DNA, the CDR3 is TGCAGCGTTGATTGGACAGCAGAAAACAATGAGCAGTTCTTC.

The V call is TRBV27, the J call TRBJ2-6; tentatively, D is TRBD1 (6 bases). V lost 5 bases, J lost 2 bases, and 13 bases lay in between. The CDR3 loop spans 16 amino acids. Germline CDR1 and CDR2: MNHEY and SMNVEV (reference sequence). CDR3 sequence (DNA): TGTGCCAGCAGTCTGAGCCCAGGGGCTGGGGCCAACGTCCTGACTTTC. This encodes CASSLSPGAGANVLTF. Variable domain in full (rest from reference TRBV27 and TRBJ2-6): EAQVTQNPRYLITVTGKKLTVTCSQNMNHEYMSWYRQDPGLGLRQIYYSMNVEVTDKGDVPEGYKVSRKEKRNFPLILESPSPNQTSLYFCASSLSPGAGANVLTFGAGSRLTVL.

At least ten counts were recorded for this clonotype. The gene calls are TRBV18 and TRBJ1-1; D gene unclear. The CDR3 sequence is 12 residues long. The germline V gene encodes CDR1 KGHSH and CDR2 LQKENI. V lost 2 bases and J 5 bases, leaving 6 bases between the germline ends. The CDR3 region is CASSPTGTEAFF. CDR3 DNA: TGTGCCAGCTCACCAACCGGGACTGAAGCTTTCTTT. The whole variable domain, remainder taken from reference TRBV18 and TRBJ1-1, is NAGVMQNPRHLVRRRGQEARLRCSPMKGHSHVYWYRQLPEEGLKFMVYLQKENIIDESGMPKERFSAEFPKEGPSILRIQQVVRGDSAAYFCASSPTGTEAFFGQGTRLTVV.

This clonotype was counted at least ten times. A junction boundary mismatches the germline segment, possibly from a read error. The chain has TRBV9 and TRBJ2-7, with 8 bases identical to TRBD1. The CDR3 runs 14 residues. Looked up from germline, CDR1 is SGDLS and CDR2 is YYNGEE. The CDR3, as DNA: TGTGCCAGCAGTGTAGGGACAGGAACCTACGAGCAGTACTTC. It encodes CASSVGTGTYEQYF.

This clonotype was counted at least ten times. The chain is built from TRBV11-1 and TRBJ2-5; perhaps TRBD2 as D (5 bases). Germline values: CDR1 SGHAT, CDR2 FQDESV (reference sequence). This CDR3 has 16 residues. Between the trimmed V and J ends, which lost 2 bases and 2 bases, there was a span of 15 bases. The CDR3 bases are TGTGCCAGCAGCTTACTCGGACTGATAAGGCAAGAGACCCAGTACTTC. Protein sequence: CASSLLGLIRQETQYF.

This clonotype has ten or more counts. The gene calls are TRBV30 and TRBJ1-2; the D gene is possibly TRBD1 (6 bases). The CDR3 is 12 residues long. CDR1 and CDR2 (germline): GTSNPN, SVGIG (reference sequence). V gave up 3 bases and J gave up 8 bases, with 13 bases separating them. The DNA for the CDR3 is TGTGCCTGGAGCAGGGGTTCTCAGGGCTACACCTTC. Protein: CAWSRGSQGYTF.